One and the same sample provided the 27 T cell receptor beta chains below, sequenced in a study of CD8+ T cells in alopecia areata (dated by TCRdb to the late 2010s). This specimen's time point label, interpreted: 20 to 30 weeks on oral tofacitinib. The treatment or condition label of this sample denotes: oral pan-JAK inhibitor, 5-10 mg twice daily. Library creation used the immunoSEQ multiplex PCR assay. For TCR sequencing, RNA was extracted from every sample and reverse transcribed into cDNA to serve as template. TCRdb took over this immuneACCESS table, retaining in-frame rearrangements with V and J assigned. Such tables are incomplete; in checked studies, under half of the missing clones stem from an unresolved V gene, and the remainder is unexplained. The sample has roughly 190,000 clones on record, approximately 57% of them singletons. The ten most abundant clones make up 1% of the sample. Specimen: CD4+ T cells sorted from blood, collected at week 24, from a patient treated with tofacitinib. These TCRs come from a human donor with alopecia areata.

V is TRBV30 and J is TRBJ1-2, with a weak D call TRBD1 (6 bases). Germline values: CDR1 GTSNPN, CDR2 SVGIG (reference sequence). Trimming shortened V by 4 bases and J by 7 bases, and 22 bases separated the two germline ends. This CDR3 contains 15 residues. The CDR3 DNA sequence: TGTGCCTGGAAAACGTTCAGTGGGCCCAGGGGTGGCTACACCTTC. Protein product: CAWKTFSGPRGGYTF.

This clone was picked up one time. The gene calls are TRBV5-1 and TRBJ1-2, with 9 bases lining up with TRBD1. Germline V CDR1 and CDR2: SGHRS, YFSETQ. The CDR3 is 15 residues long. V shed 3 bases, J shed 0 bases, and the junction held 3 bases outside the gene matches. The CDR3 sequence: CASSWGTGTNYGYTF. The CDR3, as DNA: TGCGCCAGCAGCTGGGGGACAGGGACTAACTATGGCTACACCTTC.

This clone was detected a few times. This chain connects TRBV4-3 to TRBJ2-1; D gene unclear. Trimming shortened V by 0 bases and J by 6 bases, and 9 bases separated the two germline ends. The CDR3 length is 14 residues. Germline values: CDR1 LGHNA, CDR2 YSLEER. The CDR3 reads CASSQEAASNEQFF. The CDR3 bases are TGCGCCAGCAGCCAAGAGGCGGCCTCCAATGAGCAGTTCTTC.

Remarks on this clone: The sample holds other DNA sequences that translate to the same CDR3. The rearrangement links TRBV29-1 to TRBJ2-2; D might be TRBD1 (5 bases). Trimming pared 4 bases from V and 0 bases from J, leaving 6 bases between. CDR3 length: 13 amino acids. Germline lookup yields CDR1 SQVTM and CDR2 ANQGSEA. CDR3 region: CSVGQTNTGELFF. The CDR3 DNA follows: TGCAGCGTTGGACAGACGAACACCGGGGAGCTGTTTTTT.

Worth noting for this clone: The identical CDR3 is also encoded by other nucleotide sequences in the sample. J is TRBJ2-7 and V is TRBV4-3; D may be TRBD2 (5 bases). This CDR3 is built from 14 residues. V gave up 0 bases and J gave up 2 bases, with 8 bases separating them. Germline CDR1 LGHNA, CDR2 YSLEER. CDR3 region: CASSQERGPYEQYF. The CDR3 DNA is TGCGCCAGCAGCCAAGAACGGGGTCCCTACGAGCAGTACTTC.

The chain links TRBV5-1 to TRBJ1-1; 7 bases match TRBD1. This CDR3 region has 14 residues. With 3 bases clipped from V and 6 bases from J, the junction kept 8 bases outside the gene matches. Germline CDR1 SGHRS, CDR2 YFSETQ. CDR3 DNA: TGCGCCAGCAGCTGGGACACAGGGGACGCTGAAGCTTTCTTT. Translated, it gives CASSWDTGDAEAFF.

This clone has a handful of counts. CDR3 coding DNA: TGTGCCAGCAGCCAAGAGTGGGTACAGAGCCTATCCTCTAACTATGGCTACACCTTC. This codes for CASSQEWVQSLSSNYGYTF. This chain joins TRBV4-2 and TRBJ1-2; D unresolved. Trimming removed 0 bases at V and 0 bases at J, with 20 bases between. From germline, CDR1 is LGHNA and CDR2 YNFKEQ. The CDR3 has 19 amino acids.

The chain couples TRBV29-1 to TRBJ1-1, with 7 bases fitting TRBD1. The V segment lost 5 bases and the J segment 7 bases; nucleotides outside the gene matches: 10. Germline assignment: CDR1 SQVTM and CDR2 ANQGSEA. CDR3 size: 13 residues. The CDR3 DNA reads as TGCAGCGTTAATCCGGGACAGCCCCTTGAAGCTTTCTTT. Protein sequence: CSVNPGQPLEAFF.

Written as DNA, the CDR3 is TGTGCCAGCAGTGGCTTTTTAGCGGGGGCCTACGAGCAGTACTTC. Protein product: CASSGFLAGAYEQYF. This chain links TRBV2 with TRBJ2-7, with 9 nucleotides matching TRBD2. V was clipped by 4 bases and J by 2 bases; unmatched bases: 6. CDR1 SNHLY and CDR2 FYNNEI come from the germline V gene. The CDR3 has 15 residues.

This clone was detected a few times. The chain couples TRBV29-1 to TRBJ2-3; TRBD2 matches at 13 bases. The germline V gene has CDR1 SQVTM and CDR2 ANQGSEA. With 3 bases clipped from V and 6 bases from J, the junction kept 3 bases outside the gene matches. The CDR3 contains 14 residues. This CDR3 is CSVEGLAGSDTQYF. CDR3 bases: TGCAGCGTTGAGGGACTAGCGGGGAGCGATACGCAGTATTTT.

A few counts support this clone. This chain links TRBV2 with TRBJ2-7; D gene ambiguous. CDR3 length: 11 amino acids. Germline V gene lookup returns CDR1 SNHLY and CDR2 FYNNEI. The ends were cut back, 1 base at V and 9 bases at J, with 7 bases in the middle. The CDR3 sequence: CASSEVGRQYF. In nucleotides, the CDR3 is TGTGCCAGCAGTGAAGTGGGTAGGCAGTACTTC.

The rearrangement links TRBV9 to TRBJ2-7; the D gene is possibly TRBD2 (5 bases). Trimming cost V 3 bases and J 0 bases, with 13 bases left between them. The CDR3 length is 15 residues. Germline V gene sequence: CDR1 SGDLS, CDR2 YYNGEE. CDR3 in DNA: TGTGCCAGCAGCGCGACGGTGGGGAGCTCCTACGAGCAGTACTTC. This encodes CASSATVGSSYEQYF.

The chain couples TRBV5-1 to TRBJ2-7; TRBD2 matches 8 bases. J lost 0 bases, V lost 1 base, and 6 bases had no gene match. Germline assignment: CDR1 SGHRS and CDR2 YFSETQ. The CDR3 extends over 16 amino acids. In nucleotides, the CDR3 is TGCGCCAGCAGCTTGTCACTAGCGGCAAGCTCCTACGAGCAGTACTTC. Protein sequence: CASSLSLAASSYEQYF.

The chain uses TRBV4-3 and TRBJ2-7, with 7 nucleotides matching TRBD1. Trimming removed 0 bases from V and 4 bases from J; junction bases left unmatched: 12. In germline, CDR1 is LGHNA, CDR2 YSLEER. The CDR3 runs 17 residues. The CDR3 region is CASSQEISHRGRYEQYF. CDR3 bases: TGCGCCAGCAGCCAAGAGATCAGTCACAGGGGTCGGTACGAGCAGTACTTC.

V and J are TRBV7-8 and TRBJ2-1, with a tentative D call TRBD1 (6 bases). Trimming shortened V by 1 base and J by 7 bases, and 8 bases separated the two germline ends. Germline CDR1 and CDR2: SGHVS and FQNEAQ. The CDR3 has 13 residues. Written as DNA, the CDR3 is TGTGCCAGCAGCTTAGGGGGGCCGAATGAGCAGTTCTTC. Its protein product is CASSLGGPNEQFF.

The chain links TRBV2 to TRBJ1-5; TRBD1 agrees at 7 bases. V shed 4 bases and J 3 bases; nucleotides not matched to a gene: 6. There are 15 residues in the CDR3. The V gene's germline CDR1 is SNHLY and CDR2 FYNNEI. This CDR3 is CASSASGQPNQPQHF. For the CDR3, the DNA is TGTGCCAGCAGTGCCTCGGGACAGCCCAATCAGCCCCAGCATTTT.

The V call is TRBV11-2, the J call TRBJ2-1; D is uncertain. Per the germline V gene, CDR1 is SGHAT and CDR2 is FQNNGV. V lost 1 base and J 8 bases, leaving 9 bases between the germline ends. There are 13 residues in the CDR3. Written as DNA, the CDR3 is TGTGCCAGCAGCTTAGCATTCGGCTATGAGCAGTTCTTC. Amino acid sequence: CASSLAFGYEQFF.

J is TRBJ2-7 and V is TRBV15, with TRBD1 identical over 8 bases. The germline gives CDR1 LNHNV, CDR2 YYDKDF (reference sequence). Trimming removed 0 bases from V and 2 bases from J; junction bases left unmatched: 6. The CDR3 contains 16 residues. CDR3 nucleotide sequence: TGTGCCACCAGCAGAGAAAAGGACAGGGTGGCCTACGAGCAGTACTTC. It translates to CATSREKDRVAYEQYF. Variable domain in full (rest from reference TRBV15 and TRBJ2-7): DAMVIQNPRYQVTQFGKPVTLSCSQTLNHNVMYWYQQKSSQAPKLLFHYYDKDFNNEADTPDNFQSRRPNTSFCFLDIRSPGLGDTAMYLCATSREKDRVAYEQYFGPGTRLTVT.

V is TRBV29-1 and J is TRBJ2-3; TRBD2 matches at 10 bases. The trim removed 7 bases at V and 6 bases at J, leaving 1 base unmatched. This CDR3 comprises 11 residues. Per the germline V gene, CDR1 is SQVTM and CDR2 is ANQGSEA. CDR3 bases: TGCAGCGGGGGACTAGCGGATACGCAGTATTTT. Amino acid sequence: CSGGLADTQYF.

This clone was recorded once. The chain has TRBV30 and TRBJ1-1; possibly TRBD1 for D (5 bases). From germline, CDR1 is GTSNPN and CDR2 SVGIG (reference sequence). Deletions cut 0 bases from V and 4 bases from J, with 12 bases between. The CDR3 has 14 amino acids. CDR3 sequence: CAWSVWGGGTEAFF. The DNA of the CDR3 is TGTGCCTGGAGTGTATGGGGGGGTGGCACTGAAGCTTTCTTT. The whole variable domain, filled in from reference TRBV30 and TRBJ1-1, reads SQTIHQWPATLVQPVGSPLSLECTVEGTSNPNLYWYRQAAGRGLQLLFYSVGIGQISSEVPQNLSASRPQDRQFILSSKKLLLSDSGFYLCAWSVWGGGTEAFFGQGTRLTVV.

The chain employs TRBV4-3 and TRBJ1-6; no firm D call. The CDR3 has 18 residues. V dropped 3 bases and J dropped 0 bases, with 15 bases sitting between them. Germline CDR1 reads LGHNA; CDR2 reads YSLEER. The CDR3 DNA reads TGCGCCAGCAGCCAGGAGTCCCCCTTGAGCTCCTATAATTCACCCCTCCACTTT. It yields the protein CASSQESPLSSYNSPLHF.

This clone was counted only a few times. CDR3 protein: CSVDRQGGDEQYF. The CDR3 DNA reads TGCAGCGTTGACCGACAGGGGGGAGACGAGCAGTACTTC. This chain joins TRBV29-1 and TRBJ2-7; 9 bases are shared with TRBD1. The CDR3 contains 13 residues. The germline CDR1 and CDR2 sequences are SQVTM and ANQGSEA. Trimming took 3 bases from V and 5 from J; bases not matched to a gene: 5.

This clone was counted a few times. This rearrangement joins TRBV29-1 to TRBJ2-6; no clear D. Per the germline V gene, CDR1 is SQVTM and CDR2 is ANQGSEA. The CDR3 is 13 amino acids. V was trimmed by 7 bases and J by 4 bases, leaving 11 bases between them. The CDR3 loop is CSAYPEGANVLTF. The CDR3 DNA sequence: TGCAGCGCCTATCCCGAGGGGGCCAACGTCCTGACTTTC.

This clone appeared a few times. The chain joins TRBV2 to TRBJ2-3, with a weak D call TRBD1 (5 bases). CDR1 is SNHLY, CDR2 FYNNEI, per germline. The V and J ends lost 6 bases and 3 bases respectively, with 16 bases between them. The CDR3 is 15 residues long. The CDR3 DNA sequence: TGTGCCAGCAGAGGGGCCTACCTAGGAACAGATACGCAGTATTTT. Its protein is CASRGAYLGTDTQYF.

This chain uses TRBV7-2 with TRBJ1-2, with D maybe TRBD1 (6 bases). This CDR3 contains 14 residues. V gave up 1 base and J gave up 8 bases, with 14 bases separating them. Germline CDR1 is SGHTA and CDR2 is FQGNSA. In DNA form, the CDR3 reads TGTGCCAGCAGCTTAGAAACAGGGCTCTTGGGCTACACCTTC. Its protein is CASSLETGLLGYTF.

Concerning this clone: Distinct nucleotide sequences in the sample also encode this CDR3. V gene TRBV7-2 combines with J gene TRBJ1-5; the D is unclear. V gave up 4 bases and J gave up 4 bases, with 5 bases separating them. CDR3 length: 12 amino acids. CDR1 and CDR2 (germline): SGHTA, FQGNSA. For the CDR3, the DNA is TGTGCCAGCAGCTCCCAAAATCAGCCCCAGCATTTT. Translating it yields CASSSQNQPQHF.

The rearrangement links TRBV10-3 to TRBJ2-7, with TRBD1 matching 9 bases. V shed 4 bases, J shed 5 bases, and the junction held 3 bases outside the gene matches. There are 13 residues in the CDR3. In germline, CDR1 is ENHRY, CDR2 SYGVKD. CDR3 region: CAISGTGDHEQYF. For the CDR3, the DNA is TGTGCCATCAGTGGGACAGGGGACCACGAGCAGTACTTC.